This T cell receptor (beta chain) was retrieved from a study of beta chain features in type 1 diabetes. This clone was observed a handful of times. Its matching antigen is unknown. Sampling consisted of one heparinised blood draw per donor, averaging around 110 mL. The study, taken as a whole, reports: The study found moderately but significantly shorter TCRB CDR3s in all four CD4+ subsets of Type 1 diabetes patients. Individuals with type 1 diabetes displayed fewer insertions and more deletions at VDJ junctions.

The CDR3 loop spans 13 amino acids. Trimming removed 7 bases from V and 9 bases from J; junction bases left unmatched: 6. Germline CDR1 and CDR2: SNHLY and FYNNEI. Every isolated RNA sample was fully reverse transcribed, so sequencing captured expressed TCRB transcripts. Method: immunoSEQ multiplex PCR; TCRdb's copy keeps in-frame clones and lacks some. This sample has 900,000 or so clones; 15% to 20% occur once, and the top ten carry 0.02% to 0.03%. V gene TRBV2 combines with J gene TRBJ2-1, with 10 bases matching TRBD2. The receptor comes from a woman between 18 and 30 years old in good health. Sequencing input: naive CD4+ T cells from blood. In nucleotides, the CDR3 is TGTGCCAGCAAGAGCGGGAGGGCCGGTGAGCAGTTCTTC. The encoded protein is CASKSGRAGEQFF. Supplemented by reference TRBV2 and TRBJ2-1, the full variable domain reads EPEVTQTPSHQVTQMGQEVILRCVPISNHLYFYWYRQILGQKVEFLVSFYNNEISEKSEIFDDQFSVERPDGSNFTLKIRSTKLEDSAMYFCASKSGRAGEQFFGPGTRLTVL.